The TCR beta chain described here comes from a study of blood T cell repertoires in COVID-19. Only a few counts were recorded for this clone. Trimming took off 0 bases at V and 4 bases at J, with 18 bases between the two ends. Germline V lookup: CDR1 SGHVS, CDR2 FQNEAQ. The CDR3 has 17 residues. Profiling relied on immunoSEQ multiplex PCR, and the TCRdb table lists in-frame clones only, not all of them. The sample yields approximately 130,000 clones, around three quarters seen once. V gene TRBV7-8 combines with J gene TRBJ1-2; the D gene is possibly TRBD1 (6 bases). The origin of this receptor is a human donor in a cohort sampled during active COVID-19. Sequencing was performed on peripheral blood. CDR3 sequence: CASSLALGTPSGYGYTF. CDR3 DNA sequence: TGTGCCAGCAGCTTAGCGTTAGGGACACCGTCGGGCTATGGCTACACCTTC.